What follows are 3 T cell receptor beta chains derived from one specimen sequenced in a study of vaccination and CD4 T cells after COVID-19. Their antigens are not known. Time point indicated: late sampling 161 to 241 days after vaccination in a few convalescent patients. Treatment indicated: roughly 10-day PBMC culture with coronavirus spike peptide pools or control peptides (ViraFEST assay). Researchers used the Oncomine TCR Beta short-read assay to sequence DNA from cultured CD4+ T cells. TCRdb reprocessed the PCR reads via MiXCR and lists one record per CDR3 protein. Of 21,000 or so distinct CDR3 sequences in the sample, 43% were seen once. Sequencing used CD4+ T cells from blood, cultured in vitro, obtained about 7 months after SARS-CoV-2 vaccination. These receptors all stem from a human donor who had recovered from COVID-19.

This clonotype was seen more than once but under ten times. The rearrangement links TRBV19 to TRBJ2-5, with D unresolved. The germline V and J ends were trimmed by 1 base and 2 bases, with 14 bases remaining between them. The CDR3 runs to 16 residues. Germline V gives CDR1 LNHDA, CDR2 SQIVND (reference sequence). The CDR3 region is CASSIGRRRPQETQYF. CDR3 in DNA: TGTGCCAGTAGTATAGGACGGCGGAGACCACAAGAGACCCAGTACTTC.

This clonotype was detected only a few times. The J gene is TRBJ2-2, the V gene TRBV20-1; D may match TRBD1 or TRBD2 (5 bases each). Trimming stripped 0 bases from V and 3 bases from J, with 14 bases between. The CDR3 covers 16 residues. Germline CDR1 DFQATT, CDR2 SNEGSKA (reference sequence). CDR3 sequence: CSARDRGQGDTGELFF. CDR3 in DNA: TGCAGTGCTAGAGATCGGGGCCAGGGAGACACCGGGGAGCTGTTTTTT.

The CDR3 DNA sequence: TGTGCCACCAGCTTGTCGGGACAGGTCACAGATACGCAGTATTTT. Translated: CATSLSGQVTDTQYF. The gene calls are TRBV15 and TRBJ2-3; 8 positions match TRBD1. The CDR3 totals 15 residues. Germline values: CDR1 LNHNV, CDR2 YYDKDF (reference sequence). Trimming removed 5 bases from V and 2 bases from J; junction bases left unmatched: 6. Variable domain in full (rest from reference TRBV15 and TRBJ2-3): DAMVIQNPRYQVTQFGKPVTLSCSQTLNHNVMYWYQQKSSQAPKLLFHYYDKDFNNEADTPDNFQSRRPNTSFCFLDIRSPGLGDTAMYLCATSLSGQVTDTQYFGPGTRLTVL.